The 14 T cell receptor beta chains below come from one sample, sequenced in a study of Graves' ophthalmopathy and Graves' hyperthyroidism. Amplifying from RNA transcripts, the study obtained TCR beta CDR3 regions. RT-PCR with HTBI primers came first, then second-round multiplex PCR. Each CDR3 protein gets one entry after TCRdb re-called the multiplex PCR reads with MiXCR. The table lists 740,000 or so distinct CDR3 sequences, roughly two fifths of them singletons. Source material: peripheral blood. Every receptor here comes from an adult man with Graves' ophthalmopathy.

This clonotype occurred many times. The CDR3 reads CASSLTRYGYTF. The CDR3, as DNA: TGTGCCAGCAGCTTAACGCGCTATGGCTACACCTTC. The V and J genes are TRBV7-2 and TRBJ1-2; the D is unclear. Germline V CDR1 and CDR2: SGHTA, FQGNSA. Trimming took 2 bases from V and 4 from J, leaving 5 bases between them. The CDR3 totals 12 residues.

As to this clonotype: Just one base apart from a much larger clone, this may be a read error. This rearrangement joins TRBV7-2 to TRBJ1-3; D is unresolved. The CDR3 extends over 16 amino acids. Germline V gives CDR1 SGHTA, CDR2 FQGNSA. This CDR3 reads CAGSFRASAGGNTIYF. The CDR3 nucleotides are TGTGCCGGCAGCTTCCGAGCCTCGGCAGGTGGAAACACCATATATTTT.

The V and J genes are TRBV25-1 and TRBJ1-1; 8 bases are shared with TRBD1. The V gene end was trimmed by 5 bases and the J gene end by 4 bases; junction bases not matched to a gene: 9. CDR3 length: 15 residues. CDR1 and CDR2 from the germline V gene are MGHDK and SYGVNS. The CDR3 DNA reads TGTGCCAGCAGTCACCAGACAGGGGTGAGCACTGAAGCTTTCTTT. Its protein product is CASSHQTGVSTEAFF.

Ten or more counts support this clonotype. The J gene is TRBJ1-5, the V gene TRBV24-1; no definite D call. The CDR3 contains 13 residues. V was cut by 5 bases and J by 2 bases, with 6 bases left in between. CDR1 and CDR2 from the germline V gene are KGHDR and SFDVKD. CDR3 loop: CATSAPGNQPQHF. The CDR3 DNA reads TGTGCCACCAGTGCGCCAGGCAATCAGCCCCAGCATTTT.

This chain links TRBV11-2 with TRBJ1-3; D is perhaps TRBD1 (5 bases). The germline V gene has CDR1 SGHAT and CDR2 FQNNGV. V was cut by 5 bases and J by 4 bases, with 18 bases left in between. This CDR3 is 16 amino acids long. The CDR3 sequence is CASSVDPGSSGNTIYF. The CDR3 DNA reads as TGTGCCAGCAGCGTTGATCCAGGGTCTTCGGGAAACACCATATATTTT. The full variable domain, its missing parts supplied by reference TRBV11-2 and TRBJ1-3, is EAGVAQSPRYKIIEKRQSVAFWCNPISGHATLYWYQQILGQGPKLLIQFQNNGVVDDSQLPKDRFSAERLKGVDSTLKIQPAKLEDSAVYLCASSVDPGSSGNTIYFGEGSWLTVV.

Many counts were recorded for this clonotype. J is TRBJ1-5 and V is TRBV2, with D hard to call. Germline values: CDR1 SNHLY, CDR2 FYNNEI. CDR3 length equals 11 residues. V was shortened by 6 bases and J by 8 bases, with 8 bases between the two germline ends. In nucleotides, the CDR3 is TGTGCCAGCAGGATCGGAGAGCCCCAGCATTTT. Amino acids: CASRIGEPQHF.

This chain links TRBV11-2 with TRBJ2-7, with D perhaps TRBD2 (5 bases). Trimming took 5 bases from V and 2 from J, leaving 16 bases between them. CDR1 is SGHAT, CDR2 FQNNGV, per germline. This CDR3 contains 15 residues. Here the CDR3 reads CASSEAPAETYEQYF. CDR3 DNA sequence: TGTGCCAGCAGCGAAGCTCCAGCGGAAACCTACGAGCAGTACTTC.

This clonotype came up many times. The chain joins TRBV5-8 to TRBJ1-2, with D possibly TRBD1 on 5 matching bases. Germline V gene lookup returns CDR1 SGHTS and CDR2 YDEGEE. V was cut by 1 base and J by 4 bases, with 11 bases left in between. The length of the CDR3 is 14 residues. For the CDR3, the DNA is TGTGCCAGCAGCTTGCTCCGGGGGTTCTATGGCTACACCTTC. It codes for CASSLLRGFYGYTF.

The chain links TRBV10-3 to TRBJ2-5; D gene uncertain. This CDR3 has 15 residues. Germline V gene data show CDR1 as ENHRY and CDR2 as SYGVKD. The ends were cut back, 5 bases at V and 4 bases at J, with 17 bases in the middle. CDR3 amino acids: CAISSRTPSGETQYF. CDR3 DNA: TGTGCCATCAGTAGTAGGACCCCCTCGGGAGAGACCCAGTACTTC.

This clonotype occurred many times. The chain joins TRBV7-2 to TRBJ1-6, with 8 bases identical to TRBD1. CDR1 is SGHTA, CDR2 FQGNSA, per germline. V lost 5 bases to trimming and J lost 8 bases; unmatched junction nucleotides: 11. The CDR3 runs to 16 residues. The CDR3 DNA follows: TGTGCCAGCAGCCTACCGGACAGGGCTGGGGATTCACCCCTCCACTTT. This codes for CASSLPDRAGDSPLHF.

This clonotype was detected many times. CDR3 loop: CASSLVRGSLSPSPLHF. DNA for the CDR3: TGTGCCAGCAGCTTAGTCCGGGGGAGCCTCAGCCCTTCACCCCTCCACTTT. The rearrangement uses TRBV7-2 and TRBJ1-6, with D perhaps matching TRBD1 (5 bases). CDR1 and CDR2 from the germline V gene are SGHTA and FQGNSA. Trimming took 1 base from V and 9 from J, leaving 19 bases between them. The CDR3 is 17 amino acids. The variable domain in full, with the rest retrieved from reference TRBV7-2 and TRBJ1-6, is GAGVSQSPSNKVTEKGKDVELRCDPISGHTALYWYRQSLGQGLEFLIYFQGNSAPDKSGLPSDRFSAERTGGSVSTLTIQRTQQEDSAVYLCASSLVRGSLSPSPLHFGNGTRLTVT.

The chain joins TRBV6-4 to TRBJ1-2; possible D gene TRBD1, 5 bases. Germline V CDR1 and CDR2: MRHNA, SNTAGT. The germline V and J ends were trimmed by 4 bases and 8 bases, with 14 bases remaining between them. The CDR3 is made up of 13 amino acids. This CDR3 reads CASSGPGTVGYTF. The CDR3 DNA follows: TGTGCCAGCAGTGGCCCAGGGACTGTAGGCTACACCTTC.

The chain combines TRBV5-8 with TRBJ2-7, with D tentatively TRBD2 (5 bases). CDR3 size: 15 residues. The V and J ends lost 4 bases and 0 bases respectively, with 14 bases between them. CDR1 SGHTS and CDR2 YDEGEE come from the germline V gene. The CDR3 coding sequence is TGTGCCAGCAGCCTTTTAAGCGGAAACTCCTACGAGCAGTACTTC. It specifies CASSLLSGNSYEQYF.

In this sample, this clonotype turned up a few times. The chain employs TRBV4-1 and TRBJ1-6; the D is unclear. This CDR3 has 15 residues. V lost 0 bases, J lost 11 bases, and 14 bases lay in between. Germline V gives CDR1 MGHRA, CDR2 YSYEKL. The CDR3 region has the DNA TGCGCCAGCAGCCAAGATCTAGGGTCCGGCACACCCCTCCACTTT. Its translation is CASSQDLGSGTPLHF.